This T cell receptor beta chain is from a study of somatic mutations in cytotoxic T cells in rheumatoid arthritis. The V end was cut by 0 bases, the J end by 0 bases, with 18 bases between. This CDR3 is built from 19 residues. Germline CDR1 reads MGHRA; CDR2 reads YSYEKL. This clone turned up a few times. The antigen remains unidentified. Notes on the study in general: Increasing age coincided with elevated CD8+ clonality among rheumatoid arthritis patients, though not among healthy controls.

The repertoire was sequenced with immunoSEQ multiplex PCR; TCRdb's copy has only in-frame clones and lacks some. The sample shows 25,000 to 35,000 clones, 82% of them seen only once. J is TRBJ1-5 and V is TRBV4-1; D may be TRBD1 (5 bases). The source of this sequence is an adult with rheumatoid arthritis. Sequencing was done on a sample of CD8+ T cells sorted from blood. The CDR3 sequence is CASSQDSGAGLYSNQPQHF. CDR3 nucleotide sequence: TGCGCCAGCAGCCAAGATTCCGGGGCAGGTCTATATAGCAATCAGCCCCAGCATTTT.